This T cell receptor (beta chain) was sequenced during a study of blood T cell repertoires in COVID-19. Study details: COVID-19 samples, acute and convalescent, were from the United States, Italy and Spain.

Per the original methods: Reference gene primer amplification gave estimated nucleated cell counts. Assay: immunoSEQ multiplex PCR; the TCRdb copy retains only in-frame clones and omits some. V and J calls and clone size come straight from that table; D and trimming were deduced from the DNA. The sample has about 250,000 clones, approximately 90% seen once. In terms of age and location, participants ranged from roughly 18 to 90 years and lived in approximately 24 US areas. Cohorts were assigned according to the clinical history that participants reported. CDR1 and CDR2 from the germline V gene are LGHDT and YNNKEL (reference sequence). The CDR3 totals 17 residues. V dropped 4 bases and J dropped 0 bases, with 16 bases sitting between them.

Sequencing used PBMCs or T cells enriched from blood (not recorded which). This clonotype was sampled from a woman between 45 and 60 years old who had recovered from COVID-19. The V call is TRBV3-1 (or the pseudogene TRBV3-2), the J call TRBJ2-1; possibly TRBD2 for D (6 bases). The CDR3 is CASSLTPSASSYNEQFF. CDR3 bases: TGTGCCAGCAGCCTTACCCCTAGCGCGAGCTCCTACAATGAGCAGTTCTTC.